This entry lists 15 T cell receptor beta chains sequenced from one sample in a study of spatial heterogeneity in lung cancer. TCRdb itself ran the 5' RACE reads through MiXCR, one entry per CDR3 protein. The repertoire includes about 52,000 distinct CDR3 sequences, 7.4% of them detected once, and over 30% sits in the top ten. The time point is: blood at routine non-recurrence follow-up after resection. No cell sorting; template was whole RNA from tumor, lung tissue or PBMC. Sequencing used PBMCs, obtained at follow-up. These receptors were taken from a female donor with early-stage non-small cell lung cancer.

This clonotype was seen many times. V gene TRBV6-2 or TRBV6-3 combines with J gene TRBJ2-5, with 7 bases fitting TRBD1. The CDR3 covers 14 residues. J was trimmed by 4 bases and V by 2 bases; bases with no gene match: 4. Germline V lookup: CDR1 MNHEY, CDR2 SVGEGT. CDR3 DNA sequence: TGTGCCAGCAGTTACCCGAGGACAGGAGAGACCCAGTACTTC. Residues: CASSYPRTGETQYF.

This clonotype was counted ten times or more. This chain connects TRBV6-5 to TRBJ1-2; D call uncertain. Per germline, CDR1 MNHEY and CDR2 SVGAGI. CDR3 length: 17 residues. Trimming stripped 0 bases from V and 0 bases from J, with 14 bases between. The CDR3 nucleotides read TGTGCCAGCAGTTACTCCCGGGTCTCCGCCTCTAACTATGGCTACACCTTC. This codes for CASSYSRVSASNYGYTF.

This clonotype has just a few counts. CDR3 nucleotides: TGTGCCAGCAGCTTAGAGCCCGGGAATGAAAAACTGTTTTTT. This encodes CASSLEPGNEKLFF. This chain connects TRBV7-9 to TRBJ1-4; no clear D. V dropped 1 base and J dropped 5 bases, with 8 bases sitting between them. This CDR3 region has 14 residues. Germline values: CDR1 SEHNR, CDR2 FQNEAQ (reference sequence).

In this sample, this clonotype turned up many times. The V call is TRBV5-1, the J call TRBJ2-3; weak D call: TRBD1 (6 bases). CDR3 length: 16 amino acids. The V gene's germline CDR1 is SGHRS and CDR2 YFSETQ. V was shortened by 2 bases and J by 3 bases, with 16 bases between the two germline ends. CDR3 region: CASSLTDPRGTDTQYF. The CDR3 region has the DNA TGCGCCAGCAGCTTAACAGATCCCAGGGGAACAGATACGCAGTATTTT. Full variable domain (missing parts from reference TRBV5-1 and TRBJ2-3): KAGVTQTPRYLIKTRGQQVTLSCSPISGHRSVSWYQQTPGQGLQFLFEYFSETQRNKGNFPGRFSGRQFSNSRSEMNVSTLELGDSALYLCASSLTDPRGTDTQYFGPGTRLTVL.

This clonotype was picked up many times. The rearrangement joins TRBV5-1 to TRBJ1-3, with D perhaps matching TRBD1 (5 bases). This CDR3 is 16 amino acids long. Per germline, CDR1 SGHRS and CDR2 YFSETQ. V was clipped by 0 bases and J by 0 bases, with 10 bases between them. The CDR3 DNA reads TGCGCCAGCAGCTTGGGGGGGTTTACCTCTGGAAACACCATATATTTT. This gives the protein CASSLGGFTSGNTIYF.

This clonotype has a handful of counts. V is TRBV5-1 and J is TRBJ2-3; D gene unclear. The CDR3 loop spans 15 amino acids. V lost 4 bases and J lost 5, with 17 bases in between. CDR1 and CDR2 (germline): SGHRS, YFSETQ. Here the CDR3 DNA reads TGCGCCAGCAGCACGGGCTTAGGTGGAAGAGATACGCAGTATTTT. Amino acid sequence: CASSTGLGGRDTQYF.

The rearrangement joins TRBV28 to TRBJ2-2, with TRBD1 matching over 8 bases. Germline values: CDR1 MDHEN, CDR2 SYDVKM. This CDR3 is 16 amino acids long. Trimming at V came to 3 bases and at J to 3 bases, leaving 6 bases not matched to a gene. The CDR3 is CASSFLGQAHTGELFF. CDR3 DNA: TGTGCCAGCAGTTTTCTGGGACAGGCACACACCGGGGAGCTGTTTTTT.

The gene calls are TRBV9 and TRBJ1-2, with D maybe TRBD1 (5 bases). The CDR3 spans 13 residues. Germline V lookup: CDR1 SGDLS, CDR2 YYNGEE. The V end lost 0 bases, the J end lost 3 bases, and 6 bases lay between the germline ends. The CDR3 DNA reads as TGTGCCAGCAGCGTAGGAGGGGACTATGGCTACACCTTC. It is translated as CASSVGGDYGYTF. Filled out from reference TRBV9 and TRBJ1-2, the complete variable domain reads DSGVTQTPKHLITATGQRVTLRCSPRSGDLSVYWYQQSLDQGLQFLIQYYNGEERAKGNILERFSAQQFPDLHSELNLSSLELGDSALYFCASSVGGDYGYTFGSGTRLTVV.

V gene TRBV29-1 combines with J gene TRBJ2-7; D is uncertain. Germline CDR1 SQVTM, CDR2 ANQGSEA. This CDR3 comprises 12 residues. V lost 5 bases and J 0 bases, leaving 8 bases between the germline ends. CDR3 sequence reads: CSVRVNSYEQYF. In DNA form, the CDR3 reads TGCAGCGTTCGGGTCAACTCCTACGAGCAGTACTTC.

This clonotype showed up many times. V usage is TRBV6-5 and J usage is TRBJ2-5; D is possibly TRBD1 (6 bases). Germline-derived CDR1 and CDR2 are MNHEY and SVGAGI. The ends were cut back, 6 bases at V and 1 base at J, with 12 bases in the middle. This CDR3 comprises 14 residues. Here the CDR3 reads CASSPGQFQETQYF. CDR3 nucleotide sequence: TGTGCCAGCAGCCCAGGACAGTTCCAAGAGACCCAGTACTTC.

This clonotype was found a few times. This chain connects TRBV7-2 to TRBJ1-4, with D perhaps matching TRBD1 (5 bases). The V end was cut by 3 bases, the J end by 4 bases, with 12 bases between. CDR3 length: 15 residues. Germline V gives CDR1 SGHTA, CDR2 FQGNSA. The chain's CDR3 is CASSFMGHVNEKLFF. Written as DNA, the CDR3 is TGTGCCAGCAGCTTCATGGGGCATGTTAATGAAAAACTGTTTTTT.

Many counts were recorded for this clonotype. In DNA, the CDR3 is TGCGCCAGCAGCTTCCTAGGGAGCGACACTGAAGCTTTCTTT. Encoded protein: CASSFLGSDTEAFF. The genes are TRBV5-1 and TRBJ1-1; D call uncertain. Trimming took 2 bases from V and 3 from J, leaving 11 bases between them. Germline V gene sequence: CDR1 SGHRS, CDR2 YFSETQ. The CDR3 has 14 amino acids.

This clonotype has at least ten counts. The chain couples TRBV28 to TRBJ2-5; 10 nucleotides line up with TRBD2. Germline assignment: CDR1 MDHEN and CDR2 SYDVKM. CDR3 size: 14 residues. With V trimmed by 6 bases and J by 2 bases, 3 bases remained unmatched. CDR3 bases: TGTGCCAGCAGACCGGGACTAGCGCAAGAGACCCAGTACTTC. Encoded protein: CASRPGLAQETQYF.

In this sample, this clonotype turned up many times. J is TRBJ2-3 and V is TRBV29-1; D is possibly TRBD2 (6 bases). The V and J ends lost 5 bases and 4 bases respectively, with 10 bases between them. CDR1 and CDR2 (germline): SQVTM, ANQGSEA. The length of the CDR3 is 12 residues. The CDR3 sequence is CSVFGGSDTQYF. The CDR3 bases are TGCAGCGTTTTTGGGGGGTCAGATACGCAGTATTTT.

CDR3 loop: CSARPDSTGELFF. The DNA for the CDR3 is TGCAGTGCTAGACCCGACAGCACCGGGGAGCTGTTTTTT. The chain recombines TRBV20-1 with TRBJ2-2; D perhaps matches TRBD1 (5 bases). The CDR3 loop spans 13 amino acids. Trimming removed 2 bases from V and 4 bases from J, with 8 bases in between. Germline V lookup: CDR1 DFQATT, CDR2 SNEGSKA (reference sequence).